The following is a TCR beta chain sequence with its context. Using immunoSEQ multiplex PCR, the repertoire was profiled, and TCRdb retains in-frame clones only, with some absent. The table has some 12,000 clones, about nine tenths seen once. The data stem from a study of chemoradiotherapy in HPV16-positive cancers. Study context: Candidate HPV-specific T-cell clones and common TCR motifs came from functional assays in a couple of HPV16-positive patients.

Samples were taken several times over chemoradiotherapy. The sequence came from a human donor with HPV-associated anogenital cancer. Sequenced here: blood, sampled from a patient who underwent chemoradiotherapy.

Here the CDR3 reads CASSEWGQVGNQPQHF. For the CDR3, the DNA is TGCGCCAGCAGTGAGTGGGGGCAGGTGGGCAATCAGCCCCAGCATTTT. The rearrangement links TRBV10-1 to TRBJ1-5; tentatively, D is TRBD1 (6 bases). Germline assignment: CDR1 WNHNN and CDR2 SYGVQD (reference sequence). The V end was cut by 1 base, the J end by 2 bases, with 12 bases between. The CDR3 loop spans 16 amino acids.